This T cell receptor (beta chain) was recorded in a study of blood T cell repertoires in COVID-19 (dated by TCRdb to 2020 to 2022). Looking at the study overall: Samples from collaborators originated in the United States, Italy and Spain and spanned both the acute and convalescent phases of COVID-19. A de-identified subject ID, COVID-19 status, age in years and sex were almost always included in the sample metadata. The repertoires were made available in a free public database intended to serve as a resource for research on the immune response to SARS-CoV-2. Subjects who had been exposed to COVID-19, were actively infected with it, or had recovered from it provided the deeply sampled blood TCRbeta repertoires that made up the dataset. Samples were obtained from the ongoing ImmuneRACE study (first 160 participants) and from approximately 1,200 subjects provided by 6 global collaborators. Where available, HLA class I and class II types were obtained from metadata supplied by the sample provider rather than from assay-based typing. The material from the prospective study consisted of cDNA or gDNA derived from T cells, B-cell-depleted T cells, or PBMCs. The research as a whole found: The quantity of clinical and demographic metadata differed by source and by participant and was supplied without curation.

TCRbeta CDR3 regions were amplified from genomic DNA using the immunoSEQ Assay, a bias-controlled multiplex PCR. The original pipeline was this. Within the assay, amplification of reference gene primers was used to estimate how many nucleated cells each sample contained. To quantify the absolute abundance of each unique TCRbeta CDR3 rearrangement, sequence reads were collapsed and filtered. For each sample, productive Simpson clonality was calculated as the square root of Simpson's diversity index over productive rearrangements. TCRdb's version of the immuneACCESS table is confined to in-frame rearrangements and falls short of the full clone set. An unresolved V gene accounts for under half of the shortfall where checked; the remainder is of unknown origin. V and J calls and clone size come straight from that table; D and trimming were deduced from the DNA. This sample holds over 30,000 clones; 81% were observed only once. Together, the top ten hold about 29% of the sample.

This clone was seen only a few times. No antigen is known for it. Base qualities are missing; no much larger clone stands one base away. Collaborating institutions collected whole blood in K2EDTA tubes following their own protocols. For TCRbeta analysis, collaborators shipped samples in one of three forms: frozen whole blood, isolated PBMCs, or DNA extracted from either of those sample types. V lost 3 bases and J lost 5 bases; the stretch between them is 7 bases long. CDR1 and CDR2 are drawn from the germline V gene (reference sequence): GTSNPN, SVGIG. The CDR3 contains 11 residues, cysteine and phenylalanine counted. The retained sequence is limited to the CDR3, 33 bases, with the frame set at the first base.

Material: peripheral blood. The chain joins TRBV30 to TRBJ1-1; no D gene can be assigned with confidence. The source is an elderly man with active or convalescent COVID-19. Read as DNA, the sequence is TGTGCCTGGAGCGGGTGGACTGAAGCTTTCTTT. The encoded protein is CAWSGWTEAFF. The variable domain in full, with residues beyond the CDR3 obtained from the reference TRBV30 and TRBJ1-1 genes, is SQTIHQWPATLVQPVGSPLSLECTVEGTSNPNLYWYRQAAGRGLQLLFYSVGIGQISSEVPQNLSASRPQDRQFILSSKKLLLSDSGFYLCAWSGWTEAFFGQGTRLTVV.